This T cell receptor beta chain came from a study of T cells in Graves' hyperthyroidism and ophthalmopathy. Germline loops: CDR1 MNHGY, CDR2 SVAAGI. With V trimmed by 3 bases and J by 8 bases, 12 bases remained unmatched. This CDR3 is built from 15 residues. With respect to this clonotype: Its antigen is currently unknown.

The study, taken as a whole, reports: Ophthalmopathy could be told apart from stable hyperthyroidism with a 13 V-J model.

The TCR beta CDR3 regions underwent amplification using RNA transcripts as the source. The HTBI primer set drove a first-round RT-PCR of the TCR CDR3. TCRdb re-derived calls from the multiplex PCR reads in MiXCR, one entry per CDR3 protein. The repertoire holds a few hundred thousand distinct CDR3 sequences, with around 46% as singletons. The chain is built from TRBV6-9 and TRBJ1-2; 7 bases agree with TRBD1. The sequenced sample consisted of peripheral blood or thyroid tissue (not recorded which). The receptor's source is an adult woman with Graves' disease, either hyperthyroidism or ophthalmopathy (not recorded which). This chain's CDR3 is CASSYMTGPYAGYTF. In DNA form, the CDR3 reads TGTGCCAGCAGTTACATGACAGGGCCCTACGCGGGCTACACCTTC.